This T cell receptor beta chain was captured in a study of OX40 agonist ivuxolimab in advanced cancers. As for the study in general: From about 23 to 85 years was the age range, with a mean of about 54 years, and over 80% were male. Overall study findings and caveats: Also showing low normalized T-cell clonal expansion were some of the nonresponders. At 0.1 to 3.0 mg/kg and by week 6, CD4+ and CD8+ T cells in the blood had expanded clonally.

Using immunoSEQ multiplex PCR, the repertoire was profiled, and TCRdb retains in-frame clones only, with some absent. Here the sample spans tens of thousands of clones, around four fifths being singletons. This CDR3 contains 15 residues. CDR1 and CDR2 from the germline V gene are SGHNT and YYREEE (reference sequence). About this clone: The antigen is not known.

This TCR derives from an adult with an advanced solid tumor such as melanoma, head and neck, liver or kidney cancer. Material: CD4+ or CD8+ T cells sorted from blood, obtained in a trial of the OX40 agonist ivuxolimab. This chain connects TRBV5-4 to TRBJ2-5; possibly TRBD2 for D (5 bases). The closer fit of TRBJ2-7 to the DNA end suggests the J call may be wrong. This CDR3 is CASSSPTRERYEQYF. Written as DNA, the CDR3 is TGTGCCAGCAGCTCGCCAACTAGAGAACGCTACGAGCAGTACTTC.